This T cell receptor beta chain was documented in a study of T cell repertoires in cytomegalovirus infection. Study in general: It was the public TCR beta signatures that indicated both CMV infection and matching HLA type. Points from the study as a whole: Of the TCR beta families, the public ones yielded a cumulative frequency that identified carriers of CMV plus the relevant HLA. HLA-C-restricted TCR beta clonotypes specific for CMV led the ex vivo response.

Many counts were recorded for this clonotype. The antigen is unknown. This CDR3 comprises 16 residues. Trimming shortened V by 3 bases and J by 2 bases, and 14 bases separated the two germline ends. TCRdb recomputed calls from the reads with MiXCR, one row per CDR3 protein. The data contain 450,000 to 600,000 distinct CDR3 sequences, around 11% of them singletons. The sample consisted of PBMCs. This clonotype originated in a human donor in good health (CMV status not recorded). Some clones in this sample may be carry-over from other donors' samples. V gene TRBV12-3 or TRBV12-4 combines with J gene TRBJ1-5; D perhaps matches TRBD1 (6 bases). The CDR3 here is CASSFGGGPRNQPQHF. CDR3 coding DNA: TGTGCCAGCAGTTTCGGGGGGGGGCCTCGCAATCAGCCCCAGCATTTT.